The rows below give T cell receptor beta chains drawn from one sample of a study of T cell changes during pregnancy in multiple sclerosis. Sequenced by immunoSEQ multiplex PCR; TCRdb stores in-frame clones only, minus some. The table lists tens of thousands of clones, around 94% of them singletons. Sequencing was performed on peripheral blood, taken before pregnancy. The receptors here all came from a female donor with multiple sclerosis, enrolled in a pregnancy study. CDR3s include the opening cysteine and the closing phenylalanine or tryptophan. Each record gives: clone size, V gene, D gene, CDR3 length, J gene, CDR3 protein, CDR3 DNA. The D gene is left open where the match is weak. Only part of the rows carry a size: once, few, many, or a class if the clone is expanded.

size: .; V: TRBV6-1; D: .; length: 14; J: TRBJ1-3; CDR3: CASSEINSGNTIYF; DNA: TGTGCCAGCAGCGAGATTAACTCTGGAAACACCATATATTTT
size: .; V: TRBV18; D: TRBD1; length: 15; J: TRBJ2-7; CDR3: CASSPGGTGTYEQYF; DNA: TGTGCCAGCTCCCCAGGGGGGACAGGGACCTACGAGCAGTACTTC
size: .; V: TRBV4-3; D: TRBD1; length: 16; J: TRBJ2-3; CDR3: CASSQDLGQGSDTQYF; DNA: TGCGCCAGCAGCCAAGATCTTGGACAGGGATCGGATACGCAGTATTTT
size: .; V: TRBV6-5; D: TRBD1; length: 15; J: TRBJ1-1; CDR3: CASSTTDRGNTEAFF; DNA: TGTGCCAGCAGTACCACGGACAGGGGCAACACTGAAGCTTTCTTT
size: .; V: TRBV7-2; D: .; length: 15; J: TRBJ2-7; CDR3: CASSLGNRFSYEQYF; DNA: TGTGCCAGCAGCTTAGGAAATCGGTTCTCCTACGAGCAGTACTTC
size: .; V: TRBV2; D: TRBD1; length: 13; J: TRBJ2-7; CDR3: CASSLDRDAEQYF; DNA: TGTGCCAGCAGCCTGGACAGGGATGCCGAGCAGTACTTC
size: once; V: TRBV5-4; D: .; length: 15; J: TRBJ2-6; CDR3: CASSVQDSGANVLTF; DNA: TGTGCCAGCAGCGTTCAGGACTCTGGGGCCAACGTCCTGACTTTC
size: .; V: TRBV7-6; D: TRBD2; length: 17; J: TRBJ2-1; CDR3: CASSLNHGASGSYEQFF; DNA: TGTGCCAGCAGCTTAAACCACGGGGCTAGCGGGAGCTATGAGCAGTTCTTC
size: .; V: TRBV7-2; D: .; length: 12; J: TRBJ1-3; CDR3: CASSPAGNTIYF; DNA: TGTGCCAGCAGCCCAGCTGGAAACACCATATATTTT
size: .; V: TRBV7-9; D: TRBD2; length: 18; J: TRBJ2-1; CDR3: CASSSRLAGGINYNEQFF; DNA: TGTGCCAGCAGCTCCCGCCTAGCGGGAGGAATAAACTACAATGAGCAGTTCTTC
size: .; V: TRBV11-3; D: TRBD1; length: 14; J: TRBJ1-1; CDR3: CASRGQGGNTEAFF; DNA: TGTGCCAGCAGGGGACAGGGGGGAAACACTGAAGCTTTCTTT
size: .; V: TRBV5-1; D: TRBD1; length: 15; J: TRBJ1-2; CDR3: CASSSGTGILDGYTF; DNA: TGCGCCAGCAGCTCCGGGACAGGGATTCTTGATGGCTACACCTTC
size: .; V: TRBV5-5; D: TRBD1; length: 15; J: TRBJ1-5; CDR3: CASSSGQAKNQPQHF; DNA: TGTGCCAGCAGCTCGGGACAGGCGAAAAATCAGCCCCAGCATTTT
size: .; V: TRBV2; D: .; length: 14; J: TRBJ2-3; CDR3: CASSEESGTDTQYF; DNA: TGTGCCAGCAGTGAGGAGAGCGGCACAGATACGCAGTATTTT
size: .; V: TRBV2; D: .; length: 12; J: TRBJ2-7; CDR3: CASNGGYYEQYF; DNA: TGTGCCAGCAACGGCGGGTACTACGAGCAGTACTTC
size: .; V: TRBV11-3; D: TRBD2; length: 15; J: TRBJ2-1; CDR3: CASSLVAGAYNEQFF; DNA: TGTGCCAGCAGCTTAGTGGCGGGAGCTTACAATGAGCAGTTCTTC
size: .; V: TRBV4-2; D: .; length: 14; J: TRBJ2-7; CDR3: CASSRTTEVYEQYF; DNA: TGTGCCAGCAGCCGGACGACGGAGGTATACGAGCAGTACTTC
size: .; V: TRBV4-3; D: TRBD1; length: 15; J: TRBJ2-7; CDR3: CASSQDRDSSWEQYF; DNA: TGCGCCAGCAGCCAAGATCGGGACAGCTCCTGGGAGCAGTACTTC